What follows are 14 T cell receptor beta chains derived from one specimen sequenced in a study of T cells in Graves' hyperthyroidism and ophthalmopathy. Amplified regions were TCR beta CDR3 sequences from RNA transcripts. Carried out on the TCR CDR3, a first-round RT-PCR used the HTBI primer set. One entry per CDR3 protein, called by TCRdb with MiXCR from the multiplex PCR reads. Here the sample spans a few hundred thousand distinct CDR3 sequences, around 13% being singletons. The sample comprised blood. Receptors were obtained from a woman aged 40 to 49 with Graves' hyperthyroidism.

This clonotype was seen many times. V and J are TRBV20-1 and TRBJ2-7, with 9 bases matching TRBD1. J was trimmed by 5 bases and V by 6 bases; bases with no gene match: 8. The CDR3 length is 13 residues. Germline values: CDR1 DFQATT, CDR2 SNEGSKA (reference sequence). The CDR3 region is CSAPDRGGHEQYF. The CDR3 nucleotides read TGCAGTGCCCCGGACAGGGGAGGTCACGAGCAGTACTTC.

This clonotype was counted ten times or more. This rearrangement joins TRBV5-1 to TRBJ2-3; D call uncertain. Trimming left V 1 base short and J 2 bases short, with 8 bases between. CDR1 is SGHRS, CDR2 YFSETQ, per germline. The CDR3 has 14 amino acids. The CDR3 DNA sequence: TGCGCCAGCAGCTTGACAGAAGACACAGATACGCAGTATTTT. It codes for CASSLTEDTDTQYF.

V is TRBV19 and J is TRBJ2-7, with D possibly matching TRBD2 (5 bases). The CDR3 totals 13 residues. V lost 2 bases to trimming and J lost 6 bases, with 11 bases between them. Germline lookup yields CDR1 LNHDA and CDR2 SQIVND (reference sequence). The CDR3 DNA reads TGTGCCAGTAGTATAAACCCGGGATCCGAGCAGTACTTC. Protein product: CASSINPGSEQYF.

V and J are TRBV5-5 and TRBJ1-2, with D maybe TRBD1 (5 bases). Per the germline V gene, CDR1 is SGHKS and CDR2 is YYEKEE (reference sequence). The CDR3 consists of 13 residues. Trimming cost V 4 bases and J 6 bases, with 13 bases left between them. This CDR3 reads CASSAQGRDGYTF. The CDR3 DNA reads TGTGCCAGCAGCGCTCAGGGACGCGATGGCTACACCTTC. The full variable domain, with the rest looked up from reference TRBV5-5 and TRBJ1-2, is DAGVTQSPTHLIKTRGQQVTLRCSPISGHKSVSWYQQVLGQGPQFIFQYYEKEERGRGNFPDRFSARQFPNYSSELNVNALLLGDSALYLCASSAQGRDGYTFGSGTRLTVV.

The CDR3 loop reads CASRGGGLAGHEQYF. The DNA of the CDR3 is TGTGCCAGCAGGGGGGGGGGACTAGCGGGCCACGAGCAGTACTTC. This rearrangement joins TRBV28 to TRBJ2-7; TRBD2 matches at 12 bases. J was trimmed by 5 bases and V by 6 bases; bases with no gene match: 8. The CDR3 extends over 15 amino acids. The germline V gene encodes CDR1 MDHEN and CDR2 SYDVKM.

This clonotype was recorded many times. The chain has TRBV12-3 or TRBV12-4 and TRBJ2-3; 10 bases line up with TRBD1. V gave up 6 bases and J gave up 4 bases; unmatched junction bases: 1. The CDR3 is made up of 13 amino acids. The CDR3 DNA sequence: TGTGCCAGCAGAGGACAGGGGGCAGATACGCAGTATTTT. This translates into CASRGQGADTQYF.

This clonotype was picked up many times. This chain uses TRBV18 with TRBJ2-3, with a weak D call TRBD2 (5 bases). Germline V gene lookup returns CDR1 KGHSH and CDR2 LQKENI. This CDR3 comprises 16 residues. V lost 5 bases, J lost 0 bases, and 15 bases lay in between. The CDR3 protein is CASSFNSDPSTDTQYF. DNA of the CDR3: TGTGCCAGCTCATTCAATAGCGACCCAAGCACAGATACGCAGTATTTT. The full variable domain, in which reference TRBV18 and TRBJ2-3 provide the parts outside the CDR3, is NAGVMQNPRHLVRRRGQEARLRCSPMKGHSHVYWYRQLPEEGLKFMVYLQKENIIDESGMPKERFSAEFPKEGPSILRIQQVVRGDSAAYFCASSFNSDPSTDTQYFGPGTRLTVL.

This clonotype was detected only a few times. J is TRBJ1-5 and V is TRBV28; D is possibly TRBD1 (6 bases). Trimming left V 6 bases short and J 5 bases short, with 14 bases between. This CDR3 spans 14 amino acids. The germline V gene encodes CDR1 MDHEN and CDR2 SYDVKM. The CDR3 here is CASSLGQPYQPQHF. DNA of the CDR3: TGTGCCAGCAGCCTTGGACAGCCCTATCAGCCCCAGCATTTT.

Comments on this clonotype: This may come from a read error, since a much larger clone is one base off. V is TRBV28 and J is TRBJ2-7, with D perhaps being TRBD1 or TRBD2 (5 bases each). Germline CDR1 is MDHEN and CDR2 is SYDVKM. The CDR3 runs 12 residues. The CDR3 sequence: CASSFGAYEQHF. The CDR3 DNA is TGTGCCAGCAGTTTCGGGGCCTACGAGCAGCACTTC.

This clonotype has at least ten counts. The chain is built from TRBV6-2 or TRBV6-3 and TRBJ2-1, with 7 bases lining up with TRBD2. The J segment lost 3 bases and the V segment lost 2 bases, leaving 10 bases of the junction unmatched. CDR1 is MNHEY, CDR2 SVGEGT, per germline. The CDR3 extends over 17 amino acids. The CDR3 DNA reads TGTGCCAGCAGTTACCGTCCCGGGACTAAAATCTACAATGAGCAGTTCTTC. It translates to CASSYRPGTKIYNEQFF.

There are many counts of this clonotype. This rearrangement joins TRBV11-3 to TRBJ1-2; no clear D. The CDR3 is made up of 13 amino acids. Germline V gene sequence: CDR1 SGHNT, CDR2 YENEEA. Trimming took 3 bases from V and 6 from J, leaving 11 bases between them. Written as DNA, the CDR3 is TGTGCCAGCAGCTTCTCCGACGGGAATGGCTACACCTTC. It codes for CASSFSDGNGYTF.

This clonotype appeared many times. This chain joins TRBV7-9 and TRBJ2-7, with D uncertain. CDR1 is SEHNR and CDR2 is FQNEAQ in the germline V gene (reference sequence). The germline V and J ends were trimmed by 5 bases and 4 bases, with 9 bases remaining between them. CDR3 length equals 12 residues. The CDR3 loop reads CASSASTYEQYF. CDR3 DNA sequence: TGTGCCAGCAGCGCCAGCACTTACGAGCAGTACTTC.

The chain employs TRBV3-1 and TRBJ1-1; maybe TRBD1 (6 bases). V was trimmed by 3 bases and J by 5 bases, leaving 13 bases between them. Per germline, CDR1 LGHDT and CDR2 YNNKEL (reference sequence). The CDR3 totals 14 residues. In DNA form, the CDR3 reads TGTGCCAGCAGCCAGGCAGGGGCGGGGACTGAAGCTTTCTTT. Its translation: CASSQAGAGTEAFF.

This clonotype has at least ten counts. CDR3 sequence: CASSLQGFNEQYF. The CDR3 coding sequence is TGCGCCAGCAGCTTGCAGGGGTTCAACGAGCAGTACTTC. This chain links TRBV5-1 with TRBJ2-7, with D perhaps TRBD1 (6 bases). The CDR3 has 13 residues. V gave up 1 base and J gave up 5 bases, with 10 bases separating them. Germline CDR1 and CDR2: SGHRS and YFSETQ.